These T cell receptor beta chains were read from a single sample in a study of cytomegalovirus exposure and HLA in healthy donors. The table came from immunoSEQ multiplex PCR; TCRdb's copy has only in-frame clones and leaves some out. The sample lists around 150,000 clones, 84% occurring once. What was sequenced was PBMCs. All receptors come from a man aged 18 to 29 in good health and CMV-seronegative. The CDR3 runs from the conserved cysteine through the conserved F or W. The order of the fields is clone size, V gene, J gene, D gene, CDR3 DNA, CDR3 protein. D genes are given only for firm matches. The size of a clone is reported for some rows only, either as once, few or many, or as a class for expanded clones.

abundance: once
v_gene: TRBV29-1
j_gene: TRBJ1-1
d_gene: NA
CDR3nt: TGCAGCGTTGAAGACGCGGTGAACACTGAAGCTTTCTTT
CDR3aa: CSVEDAVNTEAFF

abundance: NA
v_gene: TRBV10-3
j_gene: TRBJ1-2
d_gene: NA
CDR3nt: TGTGCCATCAGTGAGTCACAGGGAAAGACTAACTATGGCTACACCTTC
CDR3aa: CAISESQGKTNYGYTF

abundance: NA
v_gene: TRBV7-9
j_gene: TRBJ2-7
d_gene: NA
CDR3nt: TGTGCCAGCTACAGTAGGGGAGAGCAGTACTTC
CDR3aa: CASYSRGEQYF

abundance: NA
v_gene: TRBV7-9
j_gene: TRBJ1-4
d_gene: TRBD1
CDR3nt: TGTTCCAGCAGCTCATTGACAGGGCGGGCCACTAATGAAAAACTGTTTTTT
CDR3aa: CSSSSLTGRATNEKLFF

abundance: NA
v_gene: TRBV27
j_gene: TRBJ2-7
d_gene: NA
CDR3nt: TGTGCCAGCAGTTTATCGGAGGGTTTGGTATCCTACGAGCAGTACTTC
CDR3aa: CASSLSEGLVSYEQYF

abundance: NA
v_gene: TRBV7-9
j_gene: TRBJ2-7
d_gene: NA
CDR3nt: TGTGCCAGCAGCTTAGGGGCAGGAATAATTGCCTACGAGCAGTACTTC
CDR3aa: CASSLGAGIIAYEQYF

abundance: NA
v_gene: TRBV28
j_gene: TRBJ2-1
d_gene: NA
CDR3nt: TGTGCCAGCAGTTTTAGGGGCAGGTCCTACAATGAGCAGTTCTTC
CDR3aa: CASSFRGRSYNEQFF

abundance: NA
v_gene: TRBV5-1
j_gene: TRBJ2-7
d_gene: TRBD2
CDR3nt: TGCGCCAGCAGCTTGGTGGGTAGCGGGAGGGGTGAGCAGTACTTC
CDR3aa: CASSLVGSGRGEQYF

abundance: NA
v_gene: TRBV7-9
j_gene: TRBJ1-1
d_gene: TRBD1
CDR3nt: TGTGCCAGCAGCACATTACAGGGGGACACTGAAGCTTTCTTT
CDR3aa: CASSTLQGDTEAFF

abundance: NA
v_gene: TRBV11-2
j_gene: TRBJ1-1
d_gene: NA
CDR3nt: TGTGTCAGCAGCCAACGCGGTGGGAGCGGCACTGAAGCTTTCTTT
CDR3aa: CVSSQRGGSGTEAFF

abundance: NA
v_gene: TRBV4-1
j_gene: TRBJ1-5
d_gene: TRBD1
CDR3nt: TGCGCCAGCAGCCAAGACGGGACAGGGGGTCAGCCCCAGCATTTT
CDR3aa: CASSQDGTGGQPQHF

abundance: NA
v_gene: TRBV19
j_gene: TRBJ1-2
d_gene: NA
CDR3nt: TGTGCCAGTAGTATATCTCAGGTCTTACTCTATGGCTACACCTTC
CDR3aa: CASSISQVLLYGYTF

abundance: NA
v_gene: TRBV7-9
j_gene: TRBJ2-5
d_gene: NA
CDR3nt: TGTTCCAGCAGCTCAATAGGAGGCCATCGAGTGAAGTACCAAGAGACCCAGTACTTC
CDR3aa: CSSSSIGGHRVKYQETQYF

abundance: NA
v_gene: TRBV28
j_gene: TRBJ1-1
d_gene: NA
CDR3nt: TGTGCCAGCAGATACCCCACGTCGAGGAACACTGAAGCTTTCTTT
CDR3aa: CASRYPTSRNTEAFF

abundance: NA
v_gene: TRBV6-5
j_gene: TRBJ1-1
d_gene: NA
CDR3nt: TGTGCCAGCAGTTACCTGGGGCAGTCTCCCACTGAAGCTTTCTTT
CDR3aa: CASSYLGQSPTEAFF